The text below deals with one T cell receptor beta chain. V was cut by 1 base and J by 11 bases, with 14 bases left in between. Germline V gene sequence: CDR1 MGHRA, CDR2 YSYEKL. The CDR3 is 13 residues long. Original methodology: Nucleated cell counts were estimated from reference gene primer amplification. The assay was immunoSEQ multiplex PCR, and TCRdb's table has in-frame clones only and misses some. V and J calls and clone size come straight from that table; D and trimming were deduced from the DNA. The table shows fewer than 100,000 clones, with approximately 89% occurring only once. This sample stems from a study of blood T cell repertoires in COVID-19. Overall study: COVID-19 samples collected from the United States, Italy and Spain covered acute and convalescent phases. In each case, the material was cDNA or gDNA derived from T cells, B-cell-depleted T cells, or PBMCs.

The rearrangement links TRBV4-1 to TRBJ1-1, with D possibly being TRBD1 (6 bases). This TCR came from a man aged 45-65 years with acute or convalescent COVID-19. Material for sequencing was peripheral blood. The CDR3 region is CASSQGTGSSAFF. As DNA, the CDR3 is TGCGCCAGCAGCCAAGGTACAGGGTCTAGTGCTTTCTTT.